Below are 16 T cell receptor beta chains sequenced from a single sample in a study of blood T cell repertoires in COVID-19. Libraries were prepared by immunoSEQ multiplex PCR; TCRdb keeps only in-frame clonotypes and omits some of them. The sample has about 80,000 clones; about four fifths are singletons. Sequenced sample: peripheral blood. These receptors were obtained from a man older than 75 with acute or convalescent COVID-19.

In its sample, this clone was seen a few times. The chain combines TRBV25-1 with TRBJ1-1; 8 nucleotides agree with TRBD1. CDR3 length: 13 residues. With V trimmed by 6 bases and J by 3 bases, 3 bases remained unmatched. Germline V gives CDR1 MGHDK, CDR2 SYGVNS. Here the CDR3 reads CASRGQAHTEAFF. The CDR3 region has the DNA TGTGCCAGCAGGGGACAGGCTCACACTGAAGCTTTCTTT. Supplemented by reference TRBV25-1 and TRBJ1-1, the full variable domain reads EADIYQTPRYLVIGTGKKITLECSQTMGHDKMYWYQQDPGMELHLIHYSYGVNSTEKGDLSSESTVSRIRTEHFPLTLESARPSHTSQYLCASRGQAHTEAFFGQGTRLTVV.

The rearrangement links TRBV6-5 to TRBJ1-1, with a weak D call TRBD1 (6 bases). V lost 2 bases and J 3 bases, leaving 16 bases between the germline ends. The CDR3 is made up of 16 amino acids. Germline V gives CDR1 MNHEY, CDR2 SVGAGI. The DNA of the CDR3 is TGTGCCAGCAGTTACGCCCGACAGGCCTTAGACACTGAAGCTTTCTTT. This codes for CASSYARQALDTEAFF.

Worth noting for this clone: Its ends do not fully match the called genes, so a read error is possible. The chain combines TRBV25-1 with TRBJ1-2, with D possibly TRBD1 on 5 matching bases. This CDR3 has 17 amino acids. Germline assignment: CDR1 MGHDK and CDR2 SYGVNS. CDR3 in DNA: TGTGTCAGCAGTGCAAATGAGGCTAGGGGCGCAAACTATGGCTACACCTTC. It specifies CVSSANEARGANYGYTF.

This clone was detected once. V and J are TRBV19 and TRBJ2-7, with 8 nucleotides matching TRBD1. V dropped 3 bases and J dropped 2; count of bases not matched to a gene: 3. The CDR3 is 14 amino acids. CDR1 is LNHDA, CDR2 SQIVND, per germline (reference sequence). The CDR3 region has the DNA TGTGCCAGTAGTATGGGGACAGGAACCTACGAGCAGTACTTC. Encoded protein: CASSMGTGTYEQYF.

This clone was recorded a few times. The genes are TRBV2 and TRBJ1-6, with 7 bases matching TRBD1. After removal of 5 bases from V and 7 bases from J, the junction contained 11 bases not matched to a gene. The germline V gene encodes CDR1 SNHLY and CDR2 FYNNEI. The CDR3 extends over 16 amino acids. Here the CDR3 reads CASSSHRDSGNSPLHF. The CDR3 bases are TGTGCCAGCAGTAGCCACCGGGACAGTGGGAATTCACCCCTCCACTTT. Full variable domain (outside the CDR3, taken from reference TRBV2 and TRBJ1-6): EPEVTQTPSHQVTQMGQEVILRCVPISNHLYFYWYRQILGQKVEFLVSFYNNEISEKSEIFDDQFSVERPDGSNFTLKIRSTKLEDSAMYFCASSSHRDSGNSPLHFGNGTRLTVT.

Comments on this clone: The same CDR3 can be traced to other DNA sequences in this sample. The V call is TRBV7-9, the J call TRBJ1-1, with D possibly being TRBD1 (5 bases). V lost 3 bases and J 1 base, leaving 6 bases between the germline ends. The CDR3 has 13 amino acids. The germline V gene encodes CDR1 SEHNR and CDR2 FQNEAQ (reference sequence). Written as DNA, the CDR3 is TGTGCCAGCAGCTTCACAGGGAACACTGAAGCTTTCTTT. It is translated as CASSFTGNTEAFF.

V usage is TRBV29-1 and J usage is TRBJ2-7, with TRBD1 matching 8 bases. This CDR3 is 14 amino acids long. Germline-derived CDR1 and CDR2 are SQVTM and ANQGSEA. Trimming cost V 5 bases and J 0 bases; bases outside gene matches: 6. In DNA, the CDR3 is TGCAGCGTTTCTGACAGGGGCTCCTCCTACGAGCAGTACTTC. It specifies CSVSDRGSSYEQYF.

The chain combines TRBV19 with TRBJ1-5; perhaps TRBD1 as D (6 bases). Trimming took 6 bases from V and 1 from J, leaving 13 bases between them. Germline V gene data show CDR1 as LNHDA and CDR2 as SQIVND (reference sequence). This CDR3 has 15 amino acids. The CDR3 protein is CASSTRGSSNQPQHF. Here the CDR3 DNA reads TGTGCCAGTAGCACCAGGGGCAGCAGCAATCAGCCCCAGCATTTT. Complete variable domain (other parts from reference TRBV19 and TRBJ1-5): DGGITQSPKYLFRKEGQNVTLSCEQNLNHDAMYWYRQDPGQGLRLIYYSQIVNDFQKGDIAEGYSVSREKKESFPLTVTSAQKNPTAFYLCASSTRGSSNQPQHFGDGTRLSIL.

The chain combines TRBV10-1 with TRBJ1-6; D is ambiguous. There are 14 residues in the CDR3. V lost 5 bases, J lost 7 bases, and 12 bases lay in between. The V gene's germline CDR1 is WNHNN and CDR2 SYGVQD (reference sequence). CDR3 DNA sequence: TGCGCCAGCAGTACCGGGATGTGGAATTCACCCCTCCACTTT. It specifies CASSTGMWNSPLHF.

V gene TRBV6-1 combines with J gene TRBJ1-2, with D uncertain. V was clipped by 2 bases and J by 5 bases, with 15 bases between them. The CDR3 loop spans 15 amino acids. CDR1 MNHNS and CDR2 SASEGT come from the germline V gene. This chain's CDR3 is CASSETVGGVYGYTF. Written as DNA, the CDR3 is TGTGCCAGCAGTGAAACAGTTGGCGGGGTATATGGCTACACCTTC.

This rearrangement joins TRBV19 to TRBJ2-3, with no clear D. The V and J ends lost 6 bases and 1 base respectively, with 11 bases between them. CDR1 and CDR2 from the germline V gene are LNHDA and SQIVND (reference sequence). The CDR3 is made up of 14 amino acids. This CDR3 is CASRASSGTDTQYF. The CDR3 DNA sequence: TGTGCCAGTAGGGCCTCTTCTGGCACAGATACGCAGTATTTT.

J is TRBJ2-1 and V is TRBV5-4; 9 nucleotides line up with TRBD2. Germline V gene data show CDR1 as SGHNT and CDR2 as YYREEE (reference sequence). The CDR3 has 15 amino acids. After removal of 2 bases from V and 4 bases from J, the junction contained 4 bases not matched to a gene. The CDR3 region has the DNA TGTGCCAGCAGCTTTTCGACTAGCGGATACAATGAGCAGTTCTTC. Protein product: CASSFSTSGYNEQFF.

This clone was seen once. The V gene is TRBV5-1, the J gene TRBJ1-4; TRBD1 agrees at 7 bases. J lost 0 bases, V lost 0 bases, and 5 bases had no gene match. The germline gives CDR1 SGHRS, CDR2 YFSETQ. The CDR3 is made up of 17 amino acids. CDR3: CASSLGTGVATNEKLFF. CDR3 sequence (DNA): TGCGCCAGCAGCTTGGGGACAGGAGTTGCAACTAATGAAAAACTGTTTTTT.

The V and J genes are TRBV10-3 and TRBJ2-7, with TRBD1 matching 8 bases. V lost 6 bases, J lost 0 bases, and 4 bases stayed unmatched. Germline-derived CDR1 and CDR2 are ENHRY and SYGVKD. This CDR3 has 14 residues. CDR3 coding DNA: TGTGCCATCAGCACCGGGACAGGCTCCTACGAGCAGTACTTC. Translating gives CAISTGTGSYEQYF.

Concerning this clone: A read error may account for a junction end that differs from germline. The V and J genes are TRBV3-1 (or the pseudogene TRBV3-2) and TRBJ2-4; 13 bases are a match to TRBD2. Germline CDR1 reads LGHDT; CDR2 reads YNNKEL (reference sequence). The CDR3 runs to 13 residues. CDR3 sequence reads: CASSLQTSGGTDF. The CDR3 coding sequence is TGTGCCAGCAGCCTTCAGACTAGCGGGGGGACCGACTTC.

The V and J genes are TRBV11-2 and TRBJ2-3, with D possibly TRBD2 on 6 matching bases. The CDR3 sequence is 16 residues long. Deletions cut 5 bases from V and 2 bases from J, with 17 bases between. Germline values: CDR1 SGHAT, CDR2 FQNNGV. The CDR3 protein is CASSLWPGGATDTQYF. CDR3 bases: TGTGCCAGCAGCCTATGGCCCGGAGGGGCCACAGATACGCAGTATTTT. Combining the CDR3 with reference TRBV11-2 and TRBJ2-3 gives the whole variable domain EAGVAQSPRYKIIEKRQSVAFWCNPISGHATLYWYQQILGQGPKLLIQFQNNGVVDDSQLPKDRFSAERLKGVDSTLKIQPAKLEDSAVYLCASSLWPGGATDTQYFGPGTRLTVL.